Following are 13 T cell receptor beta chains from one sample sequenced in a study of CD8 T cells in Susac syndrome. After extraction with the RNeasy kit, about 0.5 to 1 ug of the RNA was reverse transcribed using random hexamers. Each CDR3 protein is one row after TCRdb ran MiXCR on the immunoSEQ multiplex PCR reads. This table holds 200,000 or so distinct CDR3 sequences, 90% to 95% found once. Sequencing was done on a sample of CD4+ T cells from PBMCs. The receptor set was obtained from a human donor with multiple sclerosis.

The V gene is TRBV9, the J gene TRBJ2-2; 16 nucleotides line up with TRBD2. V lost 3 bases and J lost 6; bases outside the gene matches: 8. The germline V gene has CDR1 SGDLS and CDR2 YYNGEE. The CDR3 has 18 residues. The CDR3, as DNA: TGTGCCAGCAGCGCCCGGCGGGGACTAGCGGGGGGGCCCGGGGAGCTGTTTTTT. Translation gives CASSARRGLAGGPGELFF.

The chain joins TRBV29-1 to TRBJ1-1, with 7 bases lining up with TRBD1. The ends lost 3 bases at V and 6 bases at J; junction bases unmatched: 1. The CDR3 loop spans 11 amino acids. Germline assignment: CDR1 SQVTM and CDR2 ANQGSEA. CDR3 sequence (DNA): TGCAGCGTTGAGACAGGGCCTGAAGCTTTCTTT. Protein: CSVETGPEAFF.

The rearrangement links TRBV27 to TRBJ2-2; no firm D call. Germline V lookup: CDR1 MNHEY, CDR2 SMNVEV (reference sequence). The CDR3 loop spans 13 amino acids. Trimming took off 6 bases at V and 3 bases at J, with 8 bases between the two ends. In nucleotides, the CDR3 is TGTGCCAGCAGCCCCCCTTACACCGGGGAGCTGTTTTTT. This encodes CASSPPYTGELFF.

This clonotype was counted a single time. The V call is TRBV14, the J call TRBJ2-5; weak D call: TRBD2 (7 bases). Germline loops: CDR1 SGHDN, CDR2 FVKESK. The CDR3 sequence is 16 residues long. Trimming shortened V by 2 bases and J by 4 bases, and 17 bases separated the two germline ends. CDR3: CASSQLLQGRGETQYF. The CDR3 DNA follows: TGTGCCAGCAGCCAACTTCTCCAGGGGAGGGGAGAGACCCAGTACTTC. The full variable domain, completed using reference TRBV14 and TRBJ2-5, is EAGVTQFPSHSVIEKGQTVTLRCDPISGHDNLYWYRRVMGKEIKFLLHFVKESKQDESGMPNNRFLAERTGGTYSTLKVQPAELEDSGVYFCASSQLLQGRGETQYFGPGTRLLVL.

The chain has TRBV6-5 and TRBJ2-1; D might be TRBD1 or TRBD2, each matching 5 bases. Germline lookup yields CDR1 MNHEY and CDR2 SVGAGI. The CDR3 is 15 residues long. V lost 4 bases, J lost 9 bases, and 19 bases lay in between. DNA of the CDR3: TGTGCCAGCAGTTTGGGCTCCCAGGGAGTCGGTGAGCAGTTCTTC. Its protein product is CASSLGSQGVGEQFF.

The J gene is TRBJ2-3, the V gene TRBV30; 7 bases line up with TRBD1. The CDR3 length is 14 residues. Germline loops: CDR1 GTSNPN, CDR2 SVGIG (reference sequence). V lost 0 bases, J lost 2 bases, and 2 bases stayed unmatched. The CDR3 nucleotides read TGTGCCTGGAGTGTGGGACAGAACACAGATACGCAGTATTTT. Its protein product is CAWSVGQNTDTQYF.

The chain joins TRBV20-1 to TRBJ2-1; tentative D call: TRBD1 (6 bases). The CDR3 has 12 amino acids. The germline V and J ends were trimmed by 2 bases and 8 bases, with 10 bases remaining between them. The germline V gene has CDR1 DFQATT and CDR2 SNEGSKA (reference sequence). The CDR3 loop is CSARWDMDEQFF. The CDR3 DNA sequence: TGCAGTGCTAGATGGGACATGGATGAGCAGTTCTTC.

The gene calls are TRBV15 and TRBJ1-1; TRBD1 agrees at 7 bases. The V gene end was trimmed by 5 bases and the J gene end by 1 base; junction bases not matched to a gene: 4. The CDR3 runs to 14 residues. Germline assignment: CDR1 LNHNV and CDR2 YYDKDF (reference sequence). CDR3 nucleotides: TGTGCCACCAGCCCACCAGGGGGGAACACTGAAGCTTTCTTT. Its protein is CATSPPGGNTEAFF.

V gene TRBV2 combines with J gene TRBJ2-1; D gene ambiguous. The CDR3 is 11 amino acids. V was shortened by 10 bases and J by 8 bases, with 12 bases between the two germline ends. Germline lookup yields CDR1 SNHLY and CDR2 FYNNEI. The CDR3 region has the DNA TGTGCCATCGCTCGCTTCGATGAGCAGTTCTTC. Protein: CAIARFDEQFF.

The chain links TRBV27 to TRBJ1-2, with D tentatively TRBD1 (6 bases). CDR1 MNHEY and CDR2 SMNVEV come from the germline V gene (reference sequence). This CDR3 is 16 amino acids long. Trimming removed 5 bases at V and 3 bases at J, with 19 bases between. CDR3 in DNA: TGTGCCAGCAGTCATGTCGAGGGGGGGAGGGACTATGGCTACACCTTC. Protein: CASSHVEGGRDYGYTF.

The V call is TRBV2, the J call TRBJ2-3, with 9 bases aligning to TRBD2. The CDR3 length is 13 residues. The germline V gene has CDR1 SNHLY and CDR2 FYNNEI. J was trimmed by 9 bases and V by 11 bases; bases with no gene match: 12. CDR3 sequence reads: CAGGLAEEVTQYF. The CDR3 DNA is TGTGCCGGGGGACTAGCCGAGGAGGTGACGCAGTATTTT.

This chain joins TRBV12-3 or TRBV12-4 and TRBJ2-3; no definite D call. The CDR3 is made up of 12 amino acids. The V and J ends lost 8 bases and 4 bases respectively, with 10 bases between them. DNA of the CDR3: TGTGCCAGCTCCCCCAGCGCAGATACGCAGTATTTT. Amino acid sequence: CASSPSADTQYF.

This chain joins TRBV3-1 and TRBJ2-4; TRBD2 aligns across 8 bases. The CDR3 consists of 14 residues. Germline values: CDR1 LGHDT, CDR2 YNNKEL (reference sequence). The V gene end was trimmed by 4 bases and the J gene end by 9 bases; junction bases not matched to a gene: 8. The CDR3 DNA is TGTGCCAGCAGCCGTTCCGGGAGGGACTCCATTCAGTACTTC. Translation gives CASSRSGRDSIQYF.